This is a list of T cell receptor beta chains from one sample in a study of shared clonotypes between healthy human individuals. TCRdb's copy holds only in-frame clones and misses some; the assay was immunoSEQ multiplex PCR. The sample carries around 500,000 clones, approximately 82% recorded once. Sequencing was carried out using PBMCs. Receptors originate from a woman aged 35 to 49 in good health. Some clones in this sample may be carry-over from other donors' samples. The CDR3 runs from the conserved cysteine through the conserved F or W. D genes are given only for firm matches. Only some rows state a clone size, as once, few, many or a class for expanded clones.

.,TRBV5-1,TRBD2,TRBJ2-7,TGCGCCAGCAGCCGGGGTGGGAGGGAATCTTCCTACGAGCAGTACTTC,CASSRGGRESSYEQYF
once,TRBV28,.,TRBJ1-2,TGTGCCAGCAGAGGCAGTTTCTTCTATGGCTACACCTTC,CASRGSFFYGYTF
once,TRBV18,.,TRBJ2-1,TGTGCCAGCTCACCGTCCCGGGACTCCTACAATGAGCAGTTCTTC,CASSPSRDSYNEQFF
.,TRBV21-1,.,TRBJ2-1,TGTGCCAGCAGCCCTCGGCCCCAGCGGGAGTCCACAATCAGCTCCTACAATGAGCAGTTCTTC,CASSPRPQRESTISSYNEQFF
.,TRBV7-9,.,TRBJ2-5,TGTGCCAGCAGCTTAGCAGGAGGATGGGAGACCCAGTACTTC,CASSLAGGWETQYF
.,TRBV19,.,TRBJ2-1,TGTGCCAGTAGTATAGGGGGGGTTTCCCACAATGAGCAGTTCTTC,CASSIGGVSHNEQFF
.,TRBV18,TRBD1,TRBJ1-2,TGTGCCAGCTCACCACCGGGTGACAGGGGAGAAGGCTACACCTTC,CASSPPGDRGEGYTF
.,TRBV10-2,TRBD2,TRBJ2-1,TGCGCCAGCTTCGGGGGGAGGCCATACAATGAGCAGTTCTTC,CASFGGRPYNEQFF
.,TRBV27,.,TRBJ2-7,TGTGCCAGCAGTGACCCTAGCGCTTCAGGGGACGAGCAGTACTTC,CASSDPSASGDEQYF
many,TRBV4-1,TRBD1,TRBJ2-6,TGCGCCAGCAGCCAGGGTACAGGACAGGGGGTGGTCGTAATCTCTGGGGCCAACGTCCTGACTTTC,CASSQGTGQGVVVISGANVLTF
.,TRBV11-3,TRBD1,TRBJ2-2,TGTGCCAGCAGCCCGGGACAGTGGAACACCGGGGAGCTGTTTTTT,CASSPGQWNTGELFF
.,TRBV18,.,TRBJ2-2,TGTGCCAGCTCCCCGGTCGGGGAGTACACCGGGGAGCTGTTTTTT,CASSPVGEYTGELFF
.,TRBV7-9,.,TRBJ2-5,TGTGCCAGCAGCTTAGAGCGATTGGGGGCGCAGAGGACCCAGTACTTC,CASSLERLGAQRTQYF
once,TRBV19,.,TRBJ1-4,TGTGCCAGTACCCCCACGGACAGCCGAAATGAAAAACTGTTTTTT,CASTPTDSRNEKLFF
.,TRBV5-1,.,TRBJ2-1,TGCGCCAGCAGCTTGTCCTATGAGCAGTTCTTC,CASSLSYEQFF
few,TRBV2,.,TRBJ1-5,TGTGCCAGCAGTGAGTTCAATCAGCCCCAGCATTTT,CASSEFNQPQHF
.,TRBV2,TRBD2,TRBJ2-3,TGTGCCAGCAGACTGACTAGCGGGAGTTTAAATACGCAGTATTTT,CASRLTSGSLNTQYF
.,TRBV28,.,TRBJ1-4,TGTGCCAGCAGTTTATCCCGTTTTCGGGGGGGAAATGAAAAACTGTTTTTT,CASSLSRFRGGNEKLFF
.,TRBV7-8,.,TRBJ2-3,TGTGCCAGCAGCCACGGGGTGAGGCCCACAGATACGCAGTATTTT,CASSHGVRPTDTQYF
.,TRBV7-9,TRBD1,TRBJ2-7,TGTGCCAGCAGCTTAAAGCGTGGCAGGGGGAGCGAGCAGTACTTC,CASSLKRGRGSEQYF
.,TRBV19,.,TRBJ1-2,TGTGCCAGTAGTACCGGGACGGCCTATGGCTACACCTTC,CASSTGTAYGYTF
.,TRBV11-2,TRBD2,TRBJ2-2,TGTGCCAGCAGCTTAAGGGGGCTAGCGGGAGGGGACACCGGGGAGCTGTTTTTT,CASSLRGLAGGDTGELFF
few,TRBV29-1,TRBD2,TRBJ2-2,TGCAGCGGCGGGCTAGCGGGAGGGCCCGGGGAGCTGTTTTTT,CSGGLAGGPGELFF
.,TRBV5-4,.,TRBJ2-7,TGTGCCAGCACCCCAGGAGGGTCAAGGGACGAGCAGTACTTC,CASTPGGSRDEQYF
.,TRBV5-4,.,TRBJ2-1,TGTGCCAGCAGCTTGGGAGCTAGCGACTACAATGAGCAGTTCTTC,CASSLGASDYNEQFF
.,TRBV27,.,TRBJ2-7,TGTGCCAGCAGTTTAGGACAGTCGAGCTCCTACGAGCAGTACTTC,CASSLGQSSSYEQYF
.,TRBV30,.,TRBJ1-1,TGTGTCCGGAGTCCCCCAGGGGCCAACTCCATGAACACTGAAGCTTTCTTT,CVRSPPGANSMNTEAFF
.,TRBV7-2,.,TRBJ2-3,TGTGCCAGCAGCTTAGTTCCTAGTGATACGCAGTATTTT,CASSLVPSDTQYF
.,TRBV7-2,TRBD2,TRBJ2-7,TGTGCCAGCAGCTTAGATGGGACTAGCGCGACCTTAGGCGAGCAGTACTTC,CASSLDGTSATLGEQYF
.,TRBV11-1,.,TRBJ2-1,TGTGCCAGCAGCTTTGGCGGGCCGGCAATATTCGACAATGAGCAGTTCTTC,CASSFGGPAIFDNEQFF
.,TRBV18,.,TRBJ2-4,TGTGCCAGCTCAAACCCTCTGGCCAAAAACATTCAGTACTTC,CASSNPLAKNIQYF
.,TRBV30,.,TRBJ1-4,TGTGCCTGGACGGGACACGGGAATGAAAAACTGTTTTTT,CAWTGHGNEKLFF
.,TRBV27,.,TRBJ2-7,TGTGCCAGCAGTATGCCTGGAGGGACCCCCTACGAGCAGTACTTC,CASSMPGGTPYEQYF
.,TRBV7-2,.,TRBJ1-1,TGTGCCAGCACCACCCGGGGGGTCACTGAAGCTTTCTTT,CASTTRGVTEAFF
.,TRBV7-9,TRBD1,TRBJ2-7,TGTGCCAGCAGCCTAGGACAGGGGATGGACGAGCAGTACTTC,CASSLGQGMDEQYF
.,TRBV2,.,TRBJ2-6,TGTGCCAGCAGTGAAAGTAAGGCCTCTGGGGCCAACGTCCTGACTTTC,CASSESKASGANVLTF
.,TRBV29-1,.,TRBJ2-5,TGCAGCGTTGCCACAGTCCAAGAGACCCAGTACTTC,CSVATVQETQYF
.,TRBV28,.,TRBJ1-1,TGTGCCAGCAGTCCAGGACAGAACACTGAAGCCTTCTTT,CASSPGQNTEAFF
.,TRBV15,.,TRBJ1-1,TGTGCCACCAGCAGAGAGAGGCAGAACACTGAAGCTTTCTTT,CATSRERQNTEAFF
.,TRBV29-1,TRBD1,TRBJ2-5,TGCAGCGTTGAGTCGGGACAGGGGCTCCAAGAGACCCAGTACTTC,CSVESGQGLQETQYF
.,TRBV28,.,TRBJ2-1,TGTGCCAGCAGTACAGGGTTAGGGGTTTACAATGAGCAGTTCTTC,CASSTGLGVYNEQFF
many,TRBV6-5,.,TRBJ2-1,TGTGCCAGCAGTTCCACAAGGGGGGCCCAGCAGTTCTTC,CASSSTRGAQQFF
.,TRBV19,.,TRBJ1-3,TGTGCCAGTAGTTACGGATGGTCCGCTGGAAACACCATATATTTT,CASSYGWSAGNTIYF
.,TRBV6-4,.,TRBJ2-3,TGTGCCAGCAGCTCCTCAGGGACAGATACGCAGTATTTT,CASSSSGTDTQYF
.,TRBV6-1,.,TRBJ2-7,TGTGCCAGCAGTGAGTTGTCAGATTCGACCAACGAGCAGTACTTC,CASSELSDSTNEQYF
.,TRBV21-1,.,TRBJ2-2,TGTGCCAGCAGCACAGCGGGAGGAGGATCCGGGGAGCTGTTTTTT,CASSTAGGGSGELFF
.,TRBV27,TRBD2,TRBJ2-1,TGTGCCAGCAGTGGGCGGGAGGCCTACAATGAGCAGTTCTTC,CASSGREAYNEQFF
few,TRBV18,.,TRBJ1-1,TGTGCCAGCTCACTCGAGATGACAGCCAACACTGAAGCTTTCTTT,CASSLEMTANTEAFF
.,TRBV29-1,.,TRBJ2-7,TGCAGCGTCGCTCACGGCCCCTACGAGCAGTACTTC,CSVAHGPYEQYF